This TCR beta chain was sequenced in a study of shared clonotypes between healthy human individuals. Whole-study results and caveats: Compared with clonotypes that all four donors shared, non-shared clonotypes had lower generation probabilities. Approximately 5% was the fraction of naive CD4 clonotypes found shared across several donors. For sorted subsets, rarefaction showed incomplete sequencing despite large depth.

Naive CD8 isolation took CD45RO-negative cells positively selected for CCR7 and excluded terminally differentiated effector memory CD45RA+ cells. The count of this clone is one. Its antigen is not identified. Authors' methods: Junction-only immunoSEQ sequences carried no quality scores, so filtering differed. Clones were sequenced by immunoSEQ multiplex PCR, and TCRdb holds only the in-frame ones, with some missing. From that table come the V and J calls and clone size; the DNA was used to work out D and trimming. This repertoire shows about 2.1 million clones, 85% to 95% found once; its top ten account for about 1.7%. V lost 0 bases to trimming and J lost 2 bases, with 8 bases between them. The CDR3 sequence is 14 residues long. Germline CDR1 is MNHEY and CDR2 is SMNVEV (reference sequence).

The chain links TRBV27 to TRBJ2-7; D is unclear. The sample comprised naive CD8+ T cells from PBMCs. This clonotype was sampled from a young man in good health. Some clones in this sample may be carry-over from other donors' samples. Here the CDR3 DNA reads TGTGCCAGCAGTTTATCGCCCAAAACCTACGAGCAGTACTTC. As protein: CASSLSPKTYEQYF.